A selection of T cell receptor beta chains follows, all from one sample in a study of blood T cell repertoires in COVID-19. The table came from immunoSEQ multiplex PCR; TCRdb's copy has only in-frame clones and leaves some out. The sample holds 150,000 to 180,000 clones, roughly 80% seen once. The sequencing sample was made of peripheral blood. The receptors were sampled from a woman aged 60-75 years with acute or convalescent COVID-19. CDR3s include the opening cysteine and the closing phenylalanine or tryptophan. A D gene is named only where the DNA matches it firmly. The size of a clone is reported for some rows only, either as once, few or many, or as a class for expanded clones.

clone_size	v_call	d_call	j_call	cdr3_nt	cdr3_aa
-	TRBV9	TRBD1	TRBJ1-3	TGTGCCAGCAGAGGACAGGGAGGAAACACCATATATTTT	CASRGQGGNTIYF
-	TRBV27	-	TRBJ2-2	TGTGCCAGCAGTTTGGGACAGAACACCGGGGAGCTGTTTTTT	CASSLGQNTGELFF
-	TRBV2	TRBD1	TRBJ1-5	TGTGCCAGCAGCGGGACAGGGGTTCGCCAGCCCCAGCATTTT	CASSGTGVRQPQHF
few	TRBV29-1	-	TRBJ1-1	TGCAGCGTTCCAATAGGGCAGGGTCTCCCCACTGAAGCTTTCTTT	CSVPIGQGLPTEAFF
-	TRBV3-1/TRBV3-2	-	TRBJ2-1	TGTGCCAGCAGCCTCAGGACAGGTGAGGGGAGGAATGAGCAGTTCTTC	CASSLRTGEGRNEQFF
-	TRBV3-1/TRBV3-2	-	TRBJ2-3	TGTGCCAGCAGCCAAGCAGTTCGGGGAGATACGCAGTATTTT	CASSQAVRGDTQYF
-	TRBV4-1	-	TRBJ1-2	TGCGCCAGCAGCCAGGCTCCGGGACTGCCCTATGGCTACACCTTC	CASSQAPGLPYGYTF
-	TRBV7-3	TRBD1	TRBJ2-3	TGTGCCAGCAGCTTATATGGACAGGGCACAGATACGCAGTATTTT	CASSLYGQGTDTQYF
-	TRBV5-1	-	TRBJ2-7	TGCGCCAGCAGCTTGGGGGCAAACTCCTACGAGCAGTACTTC	CASSLGANSYEQYF
many	TRBV18	TRBD2	TRBJ2-2	TGTGCCAGCCGACTAGCGGGGGACTTCGGGGAGCTGTTTTTT	CASRLAGDFGELFF
-	TRBV11-2	-	TRBJ2-1	TGTGCCAGCAGCTTAGGGGGACTTTACAATGAGCAGTTCTTC	CASSLGGLYNEQFF
-	TRBV19	-	TRBJ2-3	TGTGCCAGTAGTATAGATCCCCGGGATACGCAGTATTTT	CASSIDPRDTQYF
-	TRBV28	TRBD1	TRBJ1-2	TGTGCCAGCGGAACGGACAGGAGGGCCTATGGCTACACCTTC	CASGTDRRAYGYTF
-	TRBV30	TRBD1	TRBJ2-2	TGTGCCTGGACCATAGGGGGCTTACCCGGGGAGCTGTTTTTT	CAWTIGGLPGELFF
-	TRBV3-1/TRBV3-2	-	TRBJ2-5	TGTGCCAGCAGCCCTCCCGGTTTGGAGACCCAGTACTTC	CASSPPGLETQYF
-	TRBV30	TRBD1	TRBJ1-6	TGTGCCTGGCACGAGACACAGGGGATTTCACCCCTCCACTTT	CAWHETQGISPLHF
-	TRBV6-5	TRBD2	TRBJ2-7	TGTGCCAGCAGTTACTCGGGACTAGCTTTAGACGAGCAGTACTTC	CASSYSGLALDEQYF
-	TRBV3-1/TRBV3-2	-	TRBJ1-5	TGTGCCAGCAGCCAAGGTCATTGGGGGCGCGTCAATCAGCCCCAGCATTTT	CASSQGHWGRVNQPQHF
-	TRBV6-5	-	TRBJ1-5	TGTGCCAGCACCTTTTCACTGTCCAGCAATCAGCCCCAGCATTTT	CASTFSLSSNQPQHF
once	TRBV18	TRBD1	TRBJ2-7	TGTGCCAGCTCATACGGGACAGGGTCTCGAGAGCAGTACTTC	CASSYGTGSREQYF
-	TRBV6-5	-	TRBJ2-1	TGTGCCAGCAGGATGACTATAAACAATGAGCAGTTCTTC	CASRMTINNEQFF
-	TRBV6-5	-	TRBJ1-2	TGTGCCAGCAGTTCAGACAGGATTTATGGCTACACCTTC	CASSSDRIYGYTF
-	TRBV18	TRBD2	TRBJ2-5	TGTGCCAGCTCACGGACTAGCGGGCCGGAGACCCAGTACTTC	CASSRTSGPETQYF
-	TRBV30	-	TRBJ1-6	TGTGCCGGAGGGTTTGGGTCACCCCTCCACTTT	CAGGFGSPLHF
-	TRBV19	TRBD1	TRBJ1-5	TGTGCCAGTAGTACAGGGGGGTATAGCAATCAGCCCCAGCATTTT	CASSTGGYSNQPQHF
-	TRBV21-1	-	TRBJ1-3	TGTGCCAGCAGCAAAGGGACCGGGACAGCTATTCACTCTGGAAACACCATATATTTT	CASSKGTGTAIHSGNTIYF
-	TRBV9	TRBD1	TRBJ2-7	TGTGCCAGCAGCGTACAAGAGGGGGACAGGTTCAGGGGGATCTACGAGCAGTACTTC	CASSVQEGDRFRGIYEQYF
-	TRBV7-2	TRBD1	TRBJ1-3	TGTGCCAGCAGCTCCGGACAGGCTAACACCATATATTTT	CASSSGQANTIYF
-	TRBV4-1	TRBD2	TRBJ2-1	TGCGCCAGCAGCCAAGATCGCCTAACAGCGGGGGGCTTCGACAATGAGCAGTTCTTC	CASSQDRLTAGGFDNEQFF
-	TRBV5-4	TRBD2	TRBJ2-3	TGTGCCAGCAGCCCGGGACTAGCCGGAGATACGCAGTATTTT	CASSPGLAGDTQYF
once	TRBV7-8	TRBD2	TRBJ2-3	TGTGCCAGCAGCCCCGCCCGGACTAGCGGGGGAGGGTACACAGATACGCAGTATTTT	CASSPARTSGGGYTDTQYF
-	TRBV7-9	-	TRBJ1-4	TGTGCCAGCAGTCGGCAGGGGCCTCTTGAAAAACTGTTTTTT	CASSRQGPLEKLFF
-	TRBV7-6	TRBD1	TRBJ1-5	TGTGCCAGCAGCCCAGGGGGTCCTGTCAAGCCCCAGCATTTT	CASSPGGPVKPQHF
-	TRBV7-9	-	TRBJ1-1	TGTGCCAGCAGCCGTGATTCAGTCACTGAAGCTTTCTTT	CASSRDSVTEAFF
few	TRBV6-1	-	TRBJ2-7	TGTGCCAGCAGTGAACTACAGCCGAAACCGTACGAGCAGTACTTC	CASSELQPKPYEQYF
once	TRBV5-1	TRBD1	TRBJ1-6	TGCGCCAGCAGCGCGGCGGGACAGCGGAGCTCCTATAATTCACCCCTCCACTTT	CASSAAGQRSSYNSPLHF